This TCR beta chain was found in a study of CD8+ T cells in alopecia areata. For this clone: Its matching antigen is unknown.

RNA extraction was followed by reverse transcription into cDNA, which acted as the sequencing template. Method: immunoSEQ multiplex PCR; TCRdb's copy keeps in-frame clones and lacks some. The table records 150,000 to 200,000 clones, approximately 60% of them present only once. Study-level results: Besides other cells, scalp samples also yield sequences of resident alphabeta T cells from normal skin. The study found tofacitinib significantly decreased scalp clonality and expanded CD8+ clones among the top 100.

As for treatment: oral pan-JAK inhibitor, 5-10 mg twice daily. Isolation of CD4+ and CD8+ T cells from PBMCs was achieved by sorting. The sequence derives from a human donor with alopecia areata. Sample: CD4+ T cells sorted from blood, taken at week 24, from a patient treated with tofacitinib.

The CDR3 nucleotides are TGTGCCAGCACTACTCTCCGTACGGAGCCCCAGCATTTT. Residues: CASTTLRTEPQHF. V gene TRBV2 combines with J gene TRBJ1-5; D uncertain. Trimming pared 7 bases from V and 8 bases from J, leaving 15 bases between. This CDR3 spans 13 amino acids. Germline loops: CDR1 SNHLY, CDR2 FYNNEI. The variable domain in full, with the rest retrieved from reference TRBV2 and TRBJ1-5, is EPEVTQTPSHQVTQMGQEVILRCVPISNHLYFYWYRQILGQKVEFLVSFYNNEISEKSEIFDDQFSVERPDGSNFTLKIRSTKLEDSAMYFCASTTLRTEPQHFGDGTRLSIL.